The rows below give T cell receptor beta chains drawn from one sample of a study of blood T cell repertoires in COVID-19. Libraries were prepared by immunoSEQ multiplex PCR; TCRdb keeps only in-frame clonotypes and omits some of them. The data contain approximately 88,000 clones, more than 75% of them singletons. Material: peripheral blood. The origin of the receptors is a woman in her seventies with acute or convalescent COVID-19. CDR3s include the opening cysteine and the closing phenylalanine or tryptophan. The order of the fields is V gene, J gene, clone size, D gene, CDR3 protein, CDR3 DNA. A D gene is named only where the DNA matches it firmly. Size is omitted from some rows. Given values are once, few, many or a class for expanded clones.

TRBV28	TRBJ2-3	.	TRBD2	CASKLSGGGAEDTQYF	TGTGCCAGCAAGTTGTCTGGCGGGGGGGCTGAAGATACGCAGTATTTT
TRBV7-9	TRBJ2-3	.	.	CASSLGWSGTDTQYF	TGTGCCAGCAGCTTAGGGTGGAGCGGGACAGATACGCAGTATTTT
TRBV6-5	TRBJ1-1	once	TRBD1	CASSYGQGAPTEAFF	TGTGCCAGCAGTTACGGGCAGGGGGCCCCCACTGAAGCTTTCTTT
TRBV5-6	TRBJ2-5	.	.	CASSWIRQSQETQYF	TGTGCCAGCAGCTGGATCCGACAGTCACAAGAGACCCAGTACTTC
TRBV28	TRBJ2-4	.	.	CATTGLAKNIQYF	TGTGCCACAACAGGGTTAGCCAAAAACATTCAGTACTTC
TRBV11-2	TRBJ1-5	once	TRBD1	CASSLSTGDSYQPQHF	TGTGCCAGCAGCTTATCGACAGGGGACAGTTATCAGCCCCAGCATTTT
TRBV3-1/TRBV3-2	TRBJ1-3	once	TRBD1	CASSRGTATNTIYF	TGTGCCAGCAGCCGGGGGACAGCTACAAACACCATATATTTT
TRBV6-1	TRBJ2-5	.	.	CASSEGGMTQYF	TGTGCCAGCAGTGAAGGGGGCATGACCCAGTACTTC
TRBV21-1	TRBJ1-4	few	.	CASSKVPGLTTNEKLFF	TGTGCCAGCAGCAAAGTCCCGGGACTGACAACTAATGAAAAACTGTTTTTT
TRBV19	TRBJ2-1	.	TRBD2	CASNLREGLGEQFF	TGTGCCAGTAATCTGCGGGAGGGCCTGGGTGAGCAGTTCTTC
TRBV5-5	TRBJ1-1	.	.	CASSLAPVTNTEAFF	TGTGCCAGCAGCTTGGCCCCGGTTACTAACACTGAAGCTTTCTTT
TRBV27	TRBJ1-2	.	TRBD1	CASSLNTGGGYTF	TGTGCCAGCAGTCTAAATACAGGGGGTGGCTACACCTTC
TRBV15	TRBJ2-5	.	TRBD2	CATSRVSGAGGRRETQYF	TGTGCCACCAGCAGAGTCTCAGGGGCGGGGGGCCGGCGAGAGACCCAGTACTTC
TRBV6-5	TRBJ1-6	.	.	CASSYSFAGRNSPLHF	TGTGCCAGCAGTTACTCGTTTGCAGGGAGGAATTCACCCCTCCACTTT
TRBV6-5	TRBJ2-6	.	TRBD1	CATFRGSSGANVLTF	TGTGCCACGTTCAGGGGGAGCTCTGGGGCCAACGTCCTGACTTTC
TRBV18	TRBJ2-1	once	TRBD2	CASSPGYSGGSTFF	TGTGCCAGCTCGCCGGGGTACTCGGGGGGGTCGACGTTCTTC
TRBV5-4	TRBJ2-2	.	TRBD1	CASRKGQGAGTGELFF	TGTGCCAGCAGAAAAGGACAGGGGGCCGGCACCGGGGAGCTGTTTTTT
TRBV28	TRBJ1-2	.	TRBD1	CASSVPGQGNYGYTF	TGTGCCAGCAGTGTACCGGGACAGGGGAACTATGGCTACACCTTC
TRBV5-1	TRBJ2-3	.	TRBD1	CASSFGVQGAGEDTQYF	TGCGCCAGCAGCTTTGGCGTACAGGGGGCCGGTGAAGATACGCAGTATTTT
TRBV20-1	TRBJ1-2	few	.	CSASGRGNGGYTF	TGCAGTGCTAGTGGCCGGGGGAACGGTGGCTACACCTTC
TRBV7-9	TRBJ2-1	once	TRBD2	CASSSLSGGAFNEQFF	TGTGCCAGCAGCTCCCTGAGCGGGGGGGCCTTCAATGAGCAGTTCTTC
TRBV28	TRBJ1-2	.	.	CASGQSLYYGYTF	TGTGCCAGCGGACAGTCTCTTTACTATGGCTACACCTTC
TRBV27	TRBJ2-2	.	.	CASSSTGSVVGELFF	TGTGCCAGCAGCTCAACCGGGAGTGTGGTCGGGGAGCTGTTTTTT
TRBV5-1	TRBJ2-3	.	.	CASSLGNRETDTQYF	TGCGCCAGCAGCTTGGGGAACAGGGAGACAGATACGCAGTATTTT
TRBV5-8	TRBJ1-6	.	TRBD1	CASSSPPGQGNSPLHF	TGTGCCAGCAGCTCACCTCCGGGACAGGGGAATTCACCCCTCCACTTT
TRBV27	TRBJ2-2	.	.	CASSFLGELFF	TGTGCCAGCAGTTTCCTCGGGGAGCTGTTTTTT
TRBV10-3	TRBJ1-2	.	.	CAILGHAGDYGYTF	TGTGCCATCTTGGGCCATGCAGGGGACTATGGCTACACCTTC
TRBV29-1	TRBJ2-1	.	TRBD2	CSGGTSAYNEQFF	TGCAGCGGTGGGACTAGCGCCTACAATGAGCAGTTCTTC
TRBV28	TRBJ1-6	.	TRBD1	CASSLDRGTYNSPLHF	TGTGCCAGCAGCCTGGACAGGGGAACCTATAATTCACCCCTCCACTTT
TRBV30	TRBJ1-1	.	TRBD1	CACTDRVTEAFF	TGTGCCTGCACCGACAGGGTTACTGAAGCTTTCTTT
TRBV9	TRBJ2-1	.	.	CASSVEVGATNEQFF	TGTGCCAGCAGCGTAGAGGTCGGAGCAACAAATGAGCAGTTCTTC